Listed below are T cell receptor beta chains from one sample, sequenced in a study of shared clonotypes between healthy human individuals. Assay used: immunoSEQ multiplex PCR; TCRdb lists only in-frame clones, some missing. The data hold millions of clones, with over 90% observed a single time. Specimen: naive CD4+ T cells from PBMCs. The receptors were gathered from a man younger than 35 in good health. Some clones in this sample may be carry-over from other donors' samples. Each CDR3 is given with its conserved first and last residue. Each record gives: D gene, V gene, J gene, clone size, CDR3 length, CDR3 DNA, CDR3 protein. D genes are given only for firm matches. The listing skips clone size in some rows; elsewhere it reads once, few, many or a size class.

D: NA
V: TRBV28
J: TRBJ1-5
size: NA
length: 14
DNA: TGTGCCAGCAGTTTAAGGGGACTTAGGCAGCCCCAGCATTTT
CDR3: CASSLRGLRQPQHF

D: NA
V: TRBV9
J: TRBJ2-6
size: NA
length: 18
DNA: TGTGCCAGCAGCGCGTCGGGACTGGGAGGTTCTGGGGCCAACGTCCTGACTTTC
CDR3: CASSASGLGGSGANVLTF

D: TRBD1
V: TRBV29-1
J: TRBJ2-1
size: NA
length: 14
DNA: TGCAGCGGGCTCCGGGGACAGGGGGACAATGAGCAGTTCTTC
CDR3: CSGLRGQGDNEQFF

D: NA
V: TRBV5-1
J: TRBJ2-7
size: NA
length: 17
DNA: TGCGCCAGCAGCTTGGCCAACCAGGGGGGCCCTTCCTACGAGCAGTACTTC
CDR3: CASSLANQGGPSYEQYF

D: TRBD1
V: TRBV5-8
J: TRBJ1-2
size: NA
length: 15
DNA: TGTGCCAGCAGCACGCGGACAGGGAGGGTTTCGGGCTACACCTTC
CDR3: CASSTRTGRVSGYTF

D: TRBD2
V: TRBV5-1
J: TRBJ2-1
size: NA
length: 15
DNA: TGCGCCAGCAGCTCCGGGACTATCTCCTACAATGAGCAGTTCTTC
CDR3: CASSSGTISYNEQFF

D: NA
V: TRBV9
J: TRBJ2-3
size: NA
length: 13
DNA: TGTGCCAGCAGCCCCAATCCCTCAGATACGCAGTATTTT
CDR3: CASSPNPSDTQYF

D: NA
V: TRBV9
J: TRBJ2-5
size: NA
length: 15
DNA: TGTGCCAGCAGCCCCAGGGCCCGCGCTCAAGAGACCCAGTACTTC
CDR3: CASSPRARAQETQYF

D: NA
V: TRBV2
J: TRBJ2-5
size: NA
length: 13
DNA: TGTGCCAGCTTAAGGACTGAGGGGGAGACCCAGTACTTC
CDR3: CASLRTEGETQYF

D: NA
V: TRBV10-1
J: TRBJ2-7
size: once
length: 15
DNA: TGCGCCAGCCTACTGACCCTCCCCGGCGACTACGAGCAGTACTTC
CDR3: CASLLTLPGDYEQYF

D: NA
V: TRBV6-5
J: TRBJ1-4
size: NA
length: 15
DNA: TGTGCCAGCAGTTACTCAGGGGCCGGAGGCGAAAAACTGTTTTTT
CDR3: CASSYSGAGGEKLFF

D: NA
V: TRBV6-1
J: TRBJ1-4
size: NA
length: 13
DNA: TGTGCCAGCAGGCGGGGCGAAGGTGAAAAACTGTTTTTT
CDR3: CASRRGEGEKLFF

D: NA
V: TRBV2
J: TRBJ1-2
size: few
length: 13
DNA: TGTGCCAGCAGTGGGTCCGAGCAGGGTGGCTACACCTTC
CDR3: CASSGSEQGGYTF

D: TRBD1
V: TRBV7-7
J: TRBJ2-3
size: NA
length: 15
DNA: TGTGCCAGCAGCTTATCACAGGGGGTCTTAGATACGCAGTATTTT
CDR3: CASSLSQGVLDTQYF

D: NA
V: TRBV6-5
J: TRBJ1-1
size: NA
length: 13
DNA: TGTGCCAGCACCTCACGGGGGGGCACTGAAGCTTTCTTT
CDR3: CASTSRGGTEAFF

D: NA
V: TRBV4-1
J: TRBJ1-2
size: NA
length: 13
DNA: TGCGCCAGCAGCCCCCAGGGGATCGATGGCTACACCTTC
CDR3: CASSPQGIDGYTF

D: TRBD1
V: TRBV18
J: TRBJ1-4
size: once
length: 17
DNA: TGTGCCAGCTCACCACCTCGCGGGGACAGGCTTCTTGAAAAACTGTTTTTT
CDR3: CASSPPRGDRLLEKLFF

D: NA
V: TRBV29-1
J: TRBJ1-1
size: few
length: 11
DNA: TGCAGCGTTACCAGGGTCACTGAAGCTTTCTTT
CDR3: CSVTRVTEAFF

D: NA
V: TRBV7-6
J: TRBJ2-3
size: NA
length: 14
DNA: TGTGCCAGCAGCTTAGGGGTTAGGTCAGATACGCAGTATTTT
CDR3: CASSLGVRSDTQYF

D: TRBD2
V: TRBV27
J: TRBJ2-7
size: NA
length: 15
DNA: TGTGCCAGCAGTAGGGGACTAGCGGGAGTGTACGAGCAGTACTTC
CDR3: CASSRGLAGVYEQYF

D: NA
V: TRBV28
J: TRBJ1-5
size: NA
length: 15
DNA: TGTGCCAGCAGTTCCCGGGGGGGCTGGAGGCAGCCCCAGCATTTT
CDR3: CASSSRGGWRQPQHF

D: TRBD2
V: TRBV30
J: TRBJ2-3
size: NA
length: 14
DNA: TGTGCCTGGGGACCTCGGGGGGACACAGATACGCAGTATTTT
CDR3: CAWGPRGDTDTQYF

D: NA
V: TRBV5-5
J: TRBJ2-1
size: NA
length: 14
DNA: TGTGCCAGCAGCTTGGCTTATTCTTATACGGAGCAGTTCTTC
CDR3: CASSLAYSYTEQFF

D: NA
V: TRBV5-1
J: TRBJ2-7
size: NA
length: 15
DNA: TGCGCCAGCAGCCCCAGCCCGGGTATTACCTACGAGCAGTACTTC
CDR3: CASSPSPGITYEQYF

D: TRBD1
V: TRBV6-5
J: TRBJ1-1
size: NA
length: 15
DNA: TGTGCCAGCAGTTCCACTGGACAGGGTCGAACTGAAGCTTTCTTT
CDR3: CASSSTGQGRTEAFF

D: TRBD1
V: TRBV5-1
J: TRBJ2-5
size: NA
length: 15
DNA: TGCGCCAGCAGCCAACAGGGGTCAGCACAAGAGACCCAGTACTTC
CDR3: CASSQQGSAQETQYF

D: NA
V: TRBV21-1
J: TRBJ2-7
size: NA
length: 15
DNA: TGTGCCAGCAGGACCATGGGCCGGGGGCCCTACGAGCAGTACTTC
CDR3: CASRTMGRGPYEQYF

D: TRBD1
V: TRBV10-3
J: TRBJ2-3
size: NA
length: 11
DNA: TGTGCCATGTCAGGGGGAGATACGCAGTATTTT
CDR3: CAMSGGDTQYF

D: NA
V: TRBV30
J: TRBJ2-7
size: NA
length: 8
DNA: TGTGCCTGGGGACAGTTGCACTTC
CDR3: CAWGQLHF

D: TRBD1
V: TRBV2
J: TRBJ2-7
size: NA
length: 13
DNA: TGTGCCAGCAGTGGGCAGGGGGTAGGCGAGCAGTACTTC
CDR3: CASSGQGVGEQYF

D: NA
V: TRBV19
J: TRBJ1-1
size: few
length: 15
DNA: TGTGCCAGTACCCGCGACGGGAGGGGTAACACTGAAGCTTTCTTT
CDR3: CASTRDGRGNTEAFF

D: NA
V: TRBV11-2
J: TRBJ1-5
size: NA
length: 18
DNA: TGTGCCAGCAGTCGATTAGCCGGGCCCCTGCCTATCAATCAGCCCCAGCATTTT
CDR3: CASSRLAGPLPINQPQHF

D: NA
V: TRBV7-2
J: TRBJ1-1
size: NA
length: 13
DNA: TGTGCCAGCAGCCCCGGGATGCGGCCTGAAGCTTTCTTT
CDR3: CASSPGMRPEAFF

D: TRBD1
V: TRBV11-3
J: TRBJ2-3
size: NA
length: 17
DNA: TGTGCCAGCAGCCCGGGCCAGGGGGAGTGGAACACAGATACGCAGTATTTT
CDR3: CASSPGQGEWNTDTQYF

D: TRBD1
V: TRBV29-1
J: TRBJ1-2
size: NA
length: 13
DNA: TGCAGCGTTAGTTCCAGGGGGAACTATGGCTACACCTTC
CDR3: CSVSSRGNYGYTF

D: NA
V: TRBV30
J: TRBJ1-4
size: NA
length: 13
DNA: TGTGCCTGGAAGATCCGGGGATATGAAAAACTGTTTTTT
CDR3: CAWKIRGYEKLFF

D: NA
V: TRBV27
J: TRBJ1-5
size: NA
length: 16
DNA: TGTGCCAGCAGTTTAGTGGGTCTCCATAGCAATCAGCCCCAGCATTTT
CDR3: CASSLVGLHSNQPQHF

D: NA
V: TRBV2
J: TRBJ1-5
size: NA
length: 14
DNA: TGTGCCAGCAGTGAAGCTTTTGGTGGTCAGCCCCAGCATTTT
CDR3: CASSEAFGGQPQHF

D: TRBD2
V: TRBV5-4
J: TRBJ2-3
size: NA
length: 16
DNA: TGTGCCAGCAGGGACATGACTAGCGGGAGACCAGATACGCAGTATTTT
CDR3: CASRDMTSGRPDTQYF

D: TRBD1
V: TRBV4-1
J: TRBJ2-7
size: NA
length: 17
DNA: TGCGCCAGCAGCCGATATGCCGGGACAGGGGGTAGCTACGAGCAGTACTTC
CDR3: CASSRYAGTGGSYEQYF

D: TRBD2
V: TRBV27
J: TRBJ2-6
size: NA
length: 17
DNA: TGTGCCAGCAGTTTATCGGCTAGCGGGAGTGGGGCCAACGTCCTGACTTTC
CDR3: CASSLSASGSGANVLTF

D: TRBD2
V: TRBV5-6
J: TRBJ2-3
size: NA
length: 18
DNA: TGTGCCAGCAGCTTGATCAAGCGGGAGGTTTGGAGGACAGATACGCAGTATTTT
CDR3: CASSLIKREVWRTDTQYF

D: NA
V: TRBV9
J: TRBJ2-3
size: NA
length: 13
DNA: TGTGCCAGTGGGACGGCTCAAACAGATACGCAGTATTTT
CDR3: CASGTAQTDTQYF

D: NA
V: TRBV28
J: TRBJ1-3
size: once
length: 16
DNA: TGTGCCAGCAGTTTAAAAGTTTCAGACTCTGGAAACACCATATATTTT
CDR3: CASSLKVSDSGNTIYF

D: NA
V: TRBV11-1
J: TRBJ1-2
size: once
length: 12
DNA: TGTGCCAGCAGCCCGGGGGACTATGGCTACACCTTC
CDR3: CASSPGDYGYTF

D: NA
V: TRBV4-2
J: TRBJ2-6
size: NA
length: 18
DNA: TGTGCCAGCAGCCAACCACAGGGACGTCGCTCTGGGGCCAACGTCCTGACTTTC
CDR3: CASSQPQGRRSGANVLTF

D: NA
V: TRBV18
J: TRBJ1-2
size: NA
length: 16
DNA: TGTGCCAGCTCACCAACTCTCGGGGTCCTATCCTATGGCTACACCTTC
CDR3: CASSPTLGVLSYGYTF

D: TRBD1
V: TRBV6-1
J: TRBJ1-4
size: NA
length: 17
DNA: TGTGCCAGCAGTGAGTGGACAGGGAGGATGACTAATGAAAAACTGTTTTTT
CDR3: CASSEWTGRMTNEKLFF

D: NA
V: TRBV6-1
J: TRBJ1-1
size: NA
length: 13
DNA: TGTGCCAGCATCCACACGGCGGCAGGGGAACCTTTCTTT
CDR3: CASIHTAAGEPFF